Each of the 26 T cell receptor beta chains below was sequenced from the same sample in a study of blood T cells in healthy people across ages. Primers used in a second PCR of about 6 to 12 cycles were a sample-barcoded 5' primer and a J-beta primer mix. TCRdb processed the 5' RACE reads anew with MiXCR; each CDR3 protein has one entry. The sample contains 750,000 to 1,000,000 distinct CDR3 sequences, under 35% of which appear only once. The same data also contributed to another study, on T cells of mothers and their children.

Sample: blood. These TCRs come from a woman aged 40 to 55 in good health.

The chain carries TRBV15 and TRBJ1-5, with 10 nucleotides matching TRBD1. From germline, CDR1 is LNHNV and CDR2 YYDKDF (reference sequence). The V segment lost 5 bases and the J segment 4 bases; nucleotides outside the gene matches: 2. The CDR3 covers 14 residues. The DNA for the CDR3 is TGTGCCACCAGCGGGGACAGGGGTAATCAGCCCCAGCATTTT. Translation gives CATSGDRGNQPQHF.

This clonotype was seen many times. V usage is TRBV4-1 and J usage is TRBJ2-5; D unresolved. CDR1 is MGHRA, CDR2 YSYEKL, per germline. The V gene lost 1 base and the J gene lost 1 base, with 7 bases spanning the gap. The CDR3 is made up of 14 amino acids. The CDR3 is CASSQGPSQETQYF. The CDR3 bases are TGCGCCAGCAGCCAAGGACCTTCCCAAGAGACCCAGTACTTC.

This clonotype came up many times. The chain has TRBV7-2 and TRBJ2-7, with TRBD2 identical over 11 bases. The V gene end was trimmed by 5 bases and the J gene end by 4 bases; junction bases not matched to a gene: 7. This CDR3 is built from 15 residues. CDR1 and CDR2 from the germline V gene are SGHTA and FQGNSA. This CDR3 is CASSALAGDVYEQYF. The CDR3 nucleotides read TGTGCCAGCAGCGCACTAGCGGGGGATGTATACGAGCAGTACTTC.

There are a few counts of this clonotype. This rearrangement joins TRBV7-9 to TRBJ1-2; no clear D gene. The CDR3 loop spans 13 amino acids. Deletions cut 4 bases from V and 8 bases from J, with 14 bases between. Germline V CDR1 and CDR2: SEHNR, FQNEAQ (reference sequence). CDR3 sequence (DNA): TGTGCCAGCAGCTCGGACGGGGTCGGGGGCTACACCTTC. Translated: CASSSDGVGGYTF.

A single count supports this clonotype. V is TRBV7-6 and J is TRBJ2-3, with 12 bases identical to TRBD2. The V and J ends lost 1 base and 0 bases, in that order; junction bases with no gene match: 8. Germline V gene sequence: CDR1 SGHVS, CDR2 FNYEAQ. The CDR3 has 19 amino acids. The CDR3 nucleotides are TGTGCCAGCAGCTTAGGAGCTAGCGGGGGGGGAACTAGCACAGATACGCAGTATTTT. Translation gives CASSLGASGGGTSTDTQYF. Full variable domain (missing parts from reference TRBV7-6 and TRBJ2-3): GAGVSQSPRYKVTKRGQDVALRCDPISGHVSLYWYRQALGQGPEFLTYFNYEAQQDKSGLPNDRFSAERPEGSISTLTIQRTEQRDSAMYRCASSLGASGGGTSTDTQYFGPGTRLTVL.

The table lists this clonotype with a few counts. V is TRBV6-2 or TRBV6-3 and J is TRBJ1-1; unclear D gene. CDR1 is MNHEY, CDR2 SVGEGT, per germline. V lost 6 bases, J lost 1 base, and 21 bases lay in between. The length of the CDR3 is 17 residues. As DNA, the CDR3 is TGTGCCAGCAGCAAATCGGTCGTCTTGGAGACGAACACTGAAGCTTTCTTT. It encodes CASSKSVVLETNTEAFF.

The chain employs TRBV5-1 and TRBJ1-1, with D maybe TRBD1 (6 bases). Trimming removed 2 bases from V and 1 base from J, with 15 bases in between. Germline CDR1 and CDR2: SGHRS and YFSETQ. The CDR3 spans 16 residues. CDR3 nucleotide sequence: TGCGCCAGCAGCTTAGGACAGACAACCAGGAACACTGAAGCTTTCTTT. This codes for CASSLGQTTRNTEAFF. The complete variable domain, with remaining parts taken from reference TRBV5-1 and TRBJ1-1, reads KAGVTQTPRYLIKTRGQQVTLSCSPISGHRSVSWYQQTPGQGLQFLFEYFSETQRNKGNFPGRFSGRQFSNSRSEMNVSTLELGDSALYLCASSLGQTTRNTEAFFGQGTRLTVV.

The V call is TRBV20-1, the J call TRBJ2-5; D remains ambiguous. Germline CDR1 DFQATT, CDR2 SNEGSKA (reference sequence). The CDR3 sequence is 15 residues long. Trimming removed 6 bases from V and 4 bases from J, with 21 bases in between. CDR3: CSAGGLGFVGETQYF. As DNA, the CDR3 is TGCAGTGCCGGCGGCTTAGGGTTTGTAGGAGAGACCCAGTACTTC.

The rearrangement links TRBV7-6 to TRBJ2-1; TRBD2 aligns across 9 bases. The DNA end lines up better with TRBJ2-7; the J call may be wrong. Germline CDR1 and CDR2: SGHVS and FNYEAQ. This CDR3 has 17 amino acids. The CDR3 DNA follows: TGTGCCAGCAGCTCTCCCTCAAGGCTAGCGGGGTACAATGAGCAGTACTTC. This gives the protein CASSSPSRLAGYNEQYF.

The chain joins TRBV5-1 to TRBJ2-7; 12 bases agree with TRBD1. The CDR3 loop spans 15 amino acids. Trimming cost V 3 bases and J 5 bases; bases outside gene matches: 6. CDR1 and CDR2 (germline): SGHRS, YFSETQ. CDR3 nucleotide sequence: TGCGCCAGCAGCTGGGGGACAGGGGGCTCGGACGAGCAGTACTTC. Translated, it gives CASSWGTGGSDEQYF.

This clonotype was detected only a few times. CDR3: CASSPDSGNQPQHF. The DNA for the CDR3 is TGTGCCAGCAGCCCTGACTCTGGCAATCAGCCCCAGCATTTT. The chain combines TRBV7-2 with TRBJ1-5; D unclear. The CDR3 has 14 residues. The V end was cut by 5 bases, the J end by 2 bases, with 10 bases between. Germline loops: CDR1 SGHTA, CDR2 FQGNSA.

The table lists this clonotype with many counts. The rearrangement links TRBV7-2 to TRBJ2-5, with D possibly being TRBD1 (8 bases). Germline V gene sequence: CDR1 SGHTA, CDR2 FQGNSA. The CDR3 runs to 14 residues. V was shortened by 5 bases and J by 5 bases, with 15 bases between the two germline ends. The CDR3 loop is CASSPRGRGETQYF. The CDR3 DNA follows: TGTGCCAGCAGCCCCAGGGGGCGGGGGGAGACCCAGTACTTC.

J is TRBJ1-1 and V is TRBV4-3, with D unclear. This CDR3 is built from 17 residues. Between the trimmed V and J ends, which lost 0 bases and 2 bases, there was a span of 16 bases. CDR1 and CDR2 (germline): LGHNA, YSLEER. CDR3 sequence reads: CASSQDSRLNTNTEAFF. Written as DNA, the CDR3 is TGCGCCAGCAGCCAAGATTCCCGGTTGAATACTAACACTGAAGCTTTCTTT.

This clonotype has at least ten counts. The V call is TRBV7-2, the J call TRBJ2-1; D gene uncertain. Trimming shortened V by 4 bases and J by 0 bases, and 7 bases separated the two germline ends. CDR1 and CDR2 from the germline V gene are SGHTA and FQGNSA. CDR3 size: 14 residues. Here the CDR3 reads CASSSQSSYNEQFF. CDR3 DNA: TGTGCCAGCAGCTCACAGAGCTCCTACAATGAGCAGTTCTTC.

The rearrangement links TRBV20-1 to TRBJ1-2; perhaps TRBD1 as D (6 bases). Per germline, CDR1 DFQATT and CDR2 SNEGSKA (reference sequence). This CDR3 is built from 13 residues. V was shortened by 1 base and J by 4 bases, with 10 bases between the two germline ends. CDR3 DNA sequence: TGCAGTGCTAGAGGGACAGTTTTCTATGGCTACACCTTC. Its translation: CSARGTVFYGYTF.

The rearrangement uses TRBV7-2 and TRBJ2-5; 9 nucleotides line up with TRBD1. Trimming took 5 bases from V and 11 from J; bases not matched to a gene: 3. The CDR3 loop spans 11 amino acids. Germline V gene sequence: CDR1 SGHTA, CDR2 FQGNSA. CDR3 DNA sequence: TGTGCCAGCAGCGGGGGGACAGGGCAGTACTTC. Translation: CASSGGTGQYF.

The V call is TRBV13, the J call TRBJ2-5; D gene unclear. This CDR3 region has 15 residues. V was clipped by 2 bases and J by 0 bases, with 10 bases between them. CDR1 is PRHDT and CDR2 is FYEKMQ in the germline V gene (reference sequence). CDR3 sequence reads: CASSLRSENQETQYF. In DNA, the CDR3 is TGTGCCAGCAGCTTACGCTCGGAGAACCAAGAGACCCAGTACTTC.

With regard to this clonotype: One junction end disagrees with the germline gene, perhaps due to a read error. The chain is built from TRBV7-2 and TRBJ1-2; possibly TRBD1 for D (6 bases). The CDR3 has 14 residues. Germline V gene lookup returns CDR1 SGHTA and CDR2 FQGNSA. CDR3 loop: CASSQDDRNYDYTF. The CDR3 DNA sequence: TGTGCCAGCAGCCAAGATGACAGGAACTATGACTACACCTTC. The variable domain in full, completed from reference TRBV7-2 and TRBJ1-2, reads GAGVSQSPSNKVTEKGKDVELRCDPISGHTALYWYRQSLGQGLEFLIYFQGNSAPDKSGLPSDRFSAERTGGSVSTLTIQRTQQEDSAVYLCASSQDDRNYDYTFGSGTRLTVV.

This clonotype has a count of ten or more. V usage is TRBV7-2 and J usage is TRBJ2-7; the D gene is possibly TRBD2 (5 bases). V shed 1 base and J shed 6 bases, with 16 bases lying between them. CDR1 SGHTA and CDR2 FQGNSA come from the germline V gene. The CDR3 is 15 amino acids. The CDR3 DNA sequence: TGTGCCAGCAGCTTAGGATCCGTCCGGGGTTCCGAGCAGTACTTC. This encodes CASSLGSVRGSEQYF.

This rearrangement joins TRBV5-1 to TRBJ2-5, with D maybe TRBD2 (5 bases). This CDR3 has 13 residues. Germline V gene sequence: CDR1 SGHRS, CDR2 YFSETQ. Trimming took 1 base from V and 5 from J, leaving 9 bases between them. The CDR3 is CASSLPERETQYF. CDR3 nucleotides: TGCGCCAGCAGCTTGCCGGAGCGGGAGACCCAGTACTTC.

The chain recombines TRBV29-1 with TRBJ1-2; D not certain. CDR1 and CDR2 from the germline V gene are SQVTM and ANQGSEA. The germline V and J ends were trimmed by 0 bases and 6 bases, with 14 bases remaining between them. The CDR3 consists of 14 residues. CDR3: CSVEDPGVVNGYTF. DNA for the CDR3: TGCAGCGTTGAAGATCCCGGGGTAGTGAATGGCTACACCTTC.

This clonotype has only a few counts. The chain uses TRBV28 and TRBJ2-3, with 7 bases matching TRBD2. This CDR3 region has 14 residues. The germline V gene has CDR1 MDHEN and CDR2 SYDVKM. V trimming: 7 bases; J trimming: 2 bases; junction bases outside the gene matches: 6. Here the CDR3 DNA reads TGTGCCAGCATTGAAGCGGGGAACACAGATACGCAGTATTTT. Its translation is CASIEAGNTDTQYF.

This rearrangement joins TRBV2 to TRBJ2-3, with D uncertain. The germline CDR1 and CDR2 sequences are SNHLY and FYNNEI. V was clipped by 11 bases and J by 0 bases, with 6 bases between them. CDR3 length: 11 residues. CDR3 nucleotide sequence: TGTGCCGAGAGTAGCACAGATACGCAGTATTTT. Translating gives CAESSTDTQYF.

The chain combines TRBV5-1 with TRBJ2-1; D might be TRBD2 (5 bases). Between the trimmed V and J ends, which lost 2 bases and 7 bases, there was a span of 16 bases. Germline V gives CDR1 SGHRS, CDR2 YFSETQ. This CDR3 has 15 residues. The DNA for the CDR3 is TGCGCCAGCAGCTTTGGGGAGTCCGGCAGGAATGAGCAGTTCTTC. Amino acids: CASSFGESGRNEQFF.

The chain has TRBV7-3 and TRBJ2-5; no clear D. The V end lost 0 bases, the J end lost 3 bases, and 5 bases lay between the germline ends. Germline V CDR1 and CDR2: SGHTA, FQGTGA. The CDR3 covers 13 residues. The CDR3 loop is CASSLTPKETQYF. CDR3 nucleotides: TGTGCCAGCAGCTTAACCCCCAAAGAGACCCAGTACTTC.

This chain uses TRBV6-4 with TRBJ2-3, with a possible D match to TRBD2 (5 bases). Deletions cut 6 bases from V and 5 bases from J, with 15 bases between. CDR3 length: 14 amino acids. The germline V gene encodes CDR1 MRHNA and CDR2 SNTAGT. The CDR3 region has the DNA TGTGCCAGCAGCTCTGGGAGCACACAAGATACGCAGTATTTT. It specifies CASSSGSTQDTQYF.